Presented here are 26 T cell receptor beta chains from one specimen sequenced in a study of T-cell memory formation after mild COVID-19 (dated by TCRdb to 2020 to 2022). Library preparation employed 5' RACE. Sequencer: Illumina NovaSeq 6000. TCRdb redid the processing of the public reads, applying fastp at Q25 and MiXCR, and retained in-frame beta chains. Each CDR3 protein gets just one entry, which takes the most common genes and DNA from the rows behind it. This sample is represented by approximately 490,000 distinct CDR3 sequences; roughly 20% of them were singletons. The ten largest make up 12% of the sample. Source material: PBMCs or a T cell subset sorted from them (not recorded which). Receptor source: an adult woman who had mild COVID-19 (a few samples of this study predate the infection). The sample titles of this study are shuffled in the database, so cell type and time point are left out; the donor was told from shared clones.

This clonotype was seen a few times. Mismatch with germline at one junction end may stem from a read error. This chain connects TRBV7-8 to TRBJ2-1; possible D gene TRBD2, 6 bases. The CDR3 runs 13 residues. Germline V CDR1 and CDR2: SGHVS, FQNEAQ. The CDR3 DNA is TGTGCCAGCATCCGGGACTCCTCCAATGAGCAGTTCTTC. Translated, it gives CASIRDSSNEQFF.

The chain couples TRBV20-1 to TRBJ2-1, with 14 bases fitting TRBD2. The CDR3 length is 14 residues. Germline CDR1 reads DFQATT; CDR2 reads SNEGSKA (reference sequence). Trimming took 6 bases from V and 8 from J; bases not matched to a gene: 6. Written as DNA, the CDR3 is TGCAGTGCCCCCGGGACTAGCGGGAGCTATGAGCAGTTCTTC. Encoded protein: CSAPGTSGSYEQFF.

This clonotype was observed a handful of times. This chain joins TRBV7-9 and TRBJ2-1; TRBD2 agrees at 8 bases. The germline V gene encodes CDR1 SEHNR and CDR2 FQNEAQ (reference sequence). This CDR3 spans 19 amino acids. The trim removed 1 base at V and 10 bases at J, leaving 21 bases unmatched. CDR3 coding DNA: TGTGCCAGCAGCTTAGGTCTGTCGACCAGCGGGGGCCTAGGGGTAGAGCAGTTCTTC. Amino acids: CASSLGLSTSGGLGVEQFF.

The table lists this clonotype with many counts. The chain couples TRBV29-1 to TRBJ2-1; 10 bases line up with TRBD2. The V segment lost 3 bases and the J segment 9 bases; nucleotides outside the gene matches: 2. Germline assignment: CDR1 SQVTM and CDR2 ANQGSEA. The CDR3 spans 12 residues. CDR3 amino acids: CSVDGTSVEQFF. For the CDR3, the DNA is TGCAGCGTTGACGGGACTAGCGTTGAGCAGTTCTTC.

This clonotype was observed a handful of times. V is TRBV4-1 and J is TRBJ2-1; TRBD1 matches at 7 bases. V lost 4 bases to trimming and J lost 5 bases; unmatched junction nucleotides: 14. Germline-derived CDR1 and CDR2 are MGHRA and YSYEKL. This CDR3 has 17 residues. CDR3 coding DNA: TGCGCCAGCAGCCCCAGGGGGTCGGCGCAGTCGCACAATGAGCAGTTCTTC. Its protein is CASSPRGSAQSHNEQFF.

This clonotype showed up just a few times. This chain uses TRBV5-1 with TRBJ2-1, with D perhaps TRBD1 or TRBD2 (6 bases each). The V end was cut by 4 bases, the J end by 8 bases, with 22 bases between. The CDR3 totals 16 residues. Germline assignment: CDR1 SGHRS and CDR2 YFSETQ. CDR3 region: CASSPLGAGYLYEQFF. As DNA, the CDR3 is TGCGCCAGCAGCCCCCTGGGGGCGGGGTACCTCTATGAGCAGTTCTTC.

This chain connects TRBV4-3 to TRBJ1-6; no reliable D call. V was pared by 4 bases and J by 12 bases, with 10 bases between. The CDR3 totals 12 residues. Germline CDR1 reads LGHNA; CDR2 reads YSLEER. This CDR3 reads CASSPRKGPLHF. The CDR3 bases are TGCGCCAGCAGCCCCCGGAAGGGACCCCTCCACTTT.

The gene calls are TRBV19 and TRBJ2-1, with 9 bases lining up with TRBD2. The V and J ends lost 8 bases and 3 bases, in that order; junction bases with no gene match: 5. Germline V lookup: CDR1 LNHDA, CDR2 SQIVND (reference sequence). The CDR3 has 14 residues. CDR3 in amino acids: CASGASGIYNEQFF. For the CDR3, the DNA is TGTGCCAGTGGGGCTAGCGGGATCTACAATGAGCAGTTCTTC.

The rearrangement links TRBV4-3 to TRBJ2-3; D is uncertain. The ends were cut back, 0 bases at V and 0 bases at J, with 7 bases in the middle. Germline lookup yields CDR1 LGHNA and CDR2 YSLEER. The CDR3 has 15 amino acids. DNA for the CDR3: TGCGCCAGCAGCCAAGAAGCTCCAAGCACAGATACGCAGTATTTT. It codes for CASSQEAPSTDTQYF.

DNA of the CDR3: TGTGCCAGCAGCTTAGTGGGGACAGGGGTAAACGAGCAGTACTTC. It codes for CASSLVGTGVNEQYF. V usage is TRBV7-9 and J usage is TRBJ2-7; 10 nucleotides line up with TRBD1. The germline V gene encodes CDR1 SEHNR and CDR2 FQNEAQ (reference sequence). The V segment lost 1 base and the J segment 5 bases; nucleotides outside the gene matches: 5. This CDR3 comprises 15 residues. Complete variable domain (other parts from reference TRBV7-9 and TRBJ2-7): DTGVSQNPRHKITKRGQNVTFRCDPISEHNRLYWYRQTLGQGPEFLTYFQNEAQLEKSRLLSDRFSAERPKGSFSTLEIQRTEQGDSAMYLCASSLVGTGVNEQYFGPGTRLTVT.

V and J are TRBV12-3 or TRBV12-4 and TRBJ1-1; D not certain. Trimming removed 4 bases from V and 5 bases from J, with 11 bases in between. The CDR3 extends over 13 amino acids. CDR3 sequence: CASSSEVGTEAFF. The CDR3 DNA reads as TGTGCCAGCAGTTCAGAGGTGGGAACTGAAGCTTTCTTT.

This clonotype was detected only a few times. The chain joins TRBV12-3 or TRBV12-4 to TRBJ2-7; TRBD2 matches at 7 bases. The CDR3 consists of 15 residues. The trim removed 3 bases at V and 4 bases at J, leaving 9 bases unmatched. CDR3: CASSFVAGENYEQYF. Written as DNA, the CDR3 is TGTGCCAGCAGTTTCGTGGCGGGAGAAAATTACGAGCAGTACTTC.

This clonotype was seen only a few times. The J gene is TRBJ2-3, the V gene TRBV12-3 or TRBV12-4, with D tentatively TRBD1 (6 bases). The CDR3 length is 15 residues. The V and J ends lost 4 bases and 2 bases respectively, with 13 bases between them. The CDR3 is CASSWGRDITDTQYF. In DNA, the CDR3 is TGTGCCAGCAGTTGGGGACGGGACATCACAGATACGCAGTATTTT.

A few counts support this clonotype. Its ends do not fully match the called genes, so a read error is possible. This chain connects TRBV7-6 to TRBJ2-1; D call uncertain. Germline V gene sequence: CDR1 SGHVS, CDR2 FNYEAQ. The CDR3 loop spans 13 amino acids. CDR3 nucleotide sequence: TGTGCCAGCAGCCCATCGGCCTATAATGAGCAGTTCTTC. It is translated as CASSPSAYNEQFF.

The chain has TRBV7-2 and TRBJ1-1, with D uncertain. Germline V CDR1 and CDR2: SGHTA, FQGNSA. V gave up 2 bases and J gave up 7 bases, with 17 bases separating them. This CDR3 is built from 15 residues. This chain's CDR3 is CASSLFTPSKIEAFF. The DNA of the CDR3 is TGTGCCAGCAGCTTATTCACTCCAAGCAAAATTGAAGCTTTCTTT.

This rearrangement joins TRBV27 to TRBJ2-2, with D uncertain. Deletions cut 3 bases from V and 4 bases from J, with 9 bases between. The CDR3 covers 14 residues. Germline CDR1 and CDR2: MNHEY and SMNVEV (reference sequence). CDR3 sequence: CASSLIGTTGELFF. CDR3 bases: TGTGCCAGCAGTTTGATCGGCACCACCGGGGAGCTGTTTTTT.

This clonotype was counted a few times. The chain carries TRBV14 and TRBJ1-1, with a tentative D call TRBD1 (5 bases). The CDR3 is 12 residues long. From germline, CDR1 is SGHDN and CDR2 FVKESK. The V and J ends lost 4 bases and 7 bases respectively, with 10 bases between them. This CDR3 is CASSRMGGEAFF. CDR3 coding DNA: TGTGCCAGCAGCCGGATGGGGGGTGAAGCTTTCTTT.

The CDR3 loop reads CATSDGTNTGELFF. CDR3 DNA sequence: TGTGCCACCAGTGATGGGACGAACACCGGGGAGCTGTTTTTT. The chain links TRBV24-1 to TRBJ2-2; D gene uncertain. This CDR3 contains 14 residues. Germline V gene sequence: CDR1 KGHDR, CDR2 SFDVKD. Trimming pared 3 bases from V and 0 bases from J, leaving 4 bases between.

This clonotype was recorded a few times. The V and J genes are TRBV6-2 or TRBV6-3 and TRBJ2-3; D may be TRBD1 (6 bases). CDR1 is MNHEY, CDR2 SVGEGT, per germline. The CDR3 length is 14 residues. Trimming shortened V by 6 bases and J by 4 bases, and 14 bases separated the two germline ends. For the CDR3, the DNA is TGTGCCAGCAGCAGAGGACAGTTTTCAGATACGCAGTATTTT. Its translation: CASSRGQFSDTQYF.

The chain is built from TRBV5-1 and TRBJ2-3; 7 nucleotides match TRBD2. CDR1 SGHRS and CDR2 YFSETQ come from the germline V gene. After removal of 3 bases from V and 8 bases from J, the junction contained 3 bases not matched to a gene. This CDR3 has 12 residues. The CDR3: CASSWEGPTQYF. CDR3 sequence (DNA): TGCGCCAGCAGCTGGGAGGGTCCTACGCAGTATTTT.

This clonotype was seen a few times. The genes are TRBV3-1 and TRBJ1-2; D gene uncertain. This CDR3 has 12 residues. V dropped 3 bases and J dropped 6 bases, with 8 bases sitting between them. Germline CDR1 LGHDT, CDR2 YNNKEL (reference sequence). The CDR3 is CASSHLRNGYTF. The CDR3 DNA reads as TGTGCCAGCAGCCATTTACGGAATGGCTACACCTTC.

This clonotype was observed a handful of times. This chain joins TRBV5-1 and TRBJ1-2; D call uncertain. This CDR3 has 15 amino acids. Germline values: CDR1 SGHRS, CDR2 YFSETQ. The ends were cut back, 1 base at V and 2 bases at J, with 12 bases in the middle. The CDR3 region has the DNA TGCGCCAGCAGCTTGAATCCGGGATTGAACTATGGCTACACCTTC. Protein sequence: CASSLNPGLNYGYTF.

The V and J genes are TRBV5-5 and TRBJ1-1; 12 bases line up with TRBD1. Germline loops: CDR1 SGHKS, CDR2 YYEKEE (reference sequence). The length of the CDR3 is 18 residues. V lost 0 bases, J lost 6 bases, and 12 bases stayed unmatched. The CDR3 spells CASSLEAGTGGKFAEAFF. CDR3 DNA sequence: TGTGCCAGCAGCTTGGAGGCGGGGACAGGGGGCAAGTTCGCTGAAGCTTTCTTT.

The chain is built from TRBV6-6 and TRBJ2-3; no definite D call. The CDR3 is made up of 12 amino acids. CDR1 and CDR2 from the germline V gene are MNHNY and SVGAGI (reference sequence). V was clipped by 10 bases and J by 2 bases, with 10 bases between them. This CDR3 is CATGGTTDTQYF. CDR3 coding DNA: TGTGCCACCGGCGGAACCACAGATACGCAGTATTTT.

The chain carries TRBV10-3 and TRBJ1-6; 7 bases fit TRBD1. Germline CDR1 is ENHRY and CDR2 is SYGVKD. CDR3 length: 16 residues. V was clipped by 6 bases and J by 5 bases; unmatched bases: 10. CDR3 nucleotide sequence: TGTGCCATCAGGTCTCGGGACAGTCCGGATAATTCACCCCTCCACTTT. As protein: CAIRSRDSPDNSPLHF.

In its sample, this clonotype was seen many times. The genes are TRBV12-3 or TRBV12-4 and TRBJ2-1, with 8 bases that match TRBD2. This CDR3 is 15 amino acids long. The J segment lost 4 bases and the V segment lost 6 bases, leaving 8 bases of the junction unmatched. In DNA form, the CDR3 reads TGTGCCAGCAGCCCCGGGGGCGGGGGGTACAATGAGCAGTTCTTC. It encodes CASSPGGGGYNEQFF.